A single sample is the source of the 23 T cell receptor beta chains below, sequenced in a study of cytomegalovirus exposure and HLA in healthy donors. The PCR contained 60 Vbeta and 13 Jbeta primers. This table comes from immunoSEQ multiplex PCR, and its TCRdb copy is limited to in-frame clones, with some not included. Of 95,000 to 150,000 clones in the sample, about 62% were seen once. The source material was PBMCs. All receptors derive from a woman aged 40-49 years in good health and CMV-seropositive.

This chain links TRBV7-9 with TRBJ2-5; D perhaps matches TRBD1 (8 bases). Trimming stripped 4 bases from V and 11 bases from J, with 20 bases between. This CDR3 is built from 14 residues. Per germline, CDR1 SEHNR and CDR2 FQNEAQ (reference sequence). The CDR3 spells CASSSGQGAGEQYF. The CDR3 coding sequence is TGTGCCAGCAGCTCAGGGCAGGGGGCGGGAGAGCAGTACTTC. The whole variable domain, remainder taken from reference TRBV7-9 and TRBJ2-5, is DTGVSQNPRHKITKRGQNVTFRCDPISEHNRLYWYRQTLGQGPEFLTYFQNEAQLEKSRLLSDRFSAERPKGSFSTLEIQRTEQGDSAMYLCASSSGQGAGEQYFGPGTRLLVL.

This clone occurred a few times. The V call is TRBV19, the J call TRBJ2-4, with D tentatively TRBD2 (5 bases). The V end lost 5 bases, the J end lost 1 base, and 15 bases lay between the germline ends. The CDR3 extends over 16 amino acids. Germline CDR1 is LNHDA and CDR2 is SQIVND (reference sequence). The CDR3 DNA follows: TGTGCCAGTAGTGCCTACTCCGGGGTGGCCAAAAACATTCAGTACTTC. Translation gives CASSAYSGVAKNIQYF.

The rearrangement uses TRBV6-6 and TRBJ1-2; tentatively, D is TRBD1 (6 bases). This CDR3 has 14 amino acids. In germline, CDR1 is MNHNY, CDR2 SVGAGI (reference sequence). V gave up 0 bases and J gave up 2 bases, with 7 bases separating them. CDR3 sequence reads: CASSYSGQNYGYTF. CDR3 DNA sequence: TGTGCCAGCAGTTACTCAGGACAGAACTATGGCTACACCTTC.

The rearrangement links TRBV7-3 to TRBJ2-2, with D maybe TRBD2 (7 bases). This CDR3 is built from 20 residues. The germline CDR1 and CDR2 sequences are SGHTA and FQGTGA. The V gene lost 4 bases and the J gene lost 7 bases, with 31 bases spanning the gap. The CDR3 loop is CASSSSGLRGGTSDHGELFF. CDR3 sequence (DNA): TGTGCCAGCAGCTCATCGGGACTTCGAGGGGGTACTAGCGACCACGGGGAGCTGTTTTTT.

The chain links TRBV28 to TRBJ1-2, with TRBD1 as a possible D gene (6 bases). The CDR3 has 13 residues. The germline V gene encodes CDR1 MDHEN and CDR2 SYDVKM. V gave up 5 bases and J gave up 2 bases, with 9 bases separating them. CDR3 coding DNA: TGTGCCAGCAGTCCCGGACAGAACTATGGCTACACCTTC. Its translation: CASSPGQNYGYTF.

The gene calls are TRBV28 and TRBJ2-1; D is unclear. Trimming removed 6 bases at V and 2 bases at J, with 14 bases between. There are 15 residues in the CDR3. Looked up from germline, CDR1 is MDHEN and CDR2 is SYDVKM. CDR3 coding DNA: TGTGCCAGCAGCCCACTCGATGGTGCCTACAATGAGCAGTTCTTC. This encodes CASSPLDGAYNEQFF.

This chain links TRBV5-7 with TRBJ2-7; 7 bases line up with TRBD1. TRBV5-7 is labeled an ORF, and its function is uncertain. The CDR3 length is 15 residues. The J segment lost 2 bases and the V segment lost 4 bases, leaving 9 bases of the junction unmatched. The CDR3 spells CASSAAGTVAYEQYF. The CDR3 DNA sequence: TGTGCCAGCAGCGCGGCCGGGACAGTGGCCTACGAGCAGTACTTC.

This clone occurred a few times. The chain employs TRBV19 and TRBJ1-1; 8 bases are shared with TRBD1. V lost 2 bases to trimming and J lost 1 base; unmatched junction nucleotides: 6. Germline V CDR1 and CDR2: LNHDA, SQIVND (reference sequence). The CDR3 consists of 16 residues. The CDR3 bases are TGTGCCAGTAGTATACCGCCAGGGACAGGGAACACTGAAGCTTTCTTT. Its translation is CASSIPPGTGNTEAFF.

V gene TRBV9 combines with J gene TRBJ2-4; a weak D match, TRBD1 (6 bases). V was cut by 3 bases and J by 5 bases, with 6 bases left in between. CDR1 is SGDLS, CDR2 YYNGEE, per germline. The CDR3 has 12 amino acids. The CDR3 region is CASSEGENIQYF. CDR3 bases: TGTGCCAGCAGCGAGGGGGAAAACATTCAGTACTTC.

The chain uses TRBV5-4 and TRBJ2-7, with 9 bases lining up with TRBD1. Per the germline V gene, CDR1 is SGHNT and CDR2 is YYREEE (reference sequence). The J segment lost 7 bases and the V segment lost 3 bases, leaving 5 bases of the junction unmatched. CDR3 size: 13 residues. This CDR3 reads CASSWDRVSEQYF. The CDR3 DNA sequence: TGTGCCAGCAGCTGGGACAGGGTATCTGAGCAGTACTTC.

The gene calls are TRBV23-1 and TRBJ1-2; 9 bases map to TRBD1. TRBV23-1 is assigned to the ORF class and has an uncertain function. The V and J ends lost 4 bases and 5 bases, in that order; junction bases with no gene match: 5. The length of the CDR3 is 14 residues. The CDR3, as DNA: TGCGCCAGCAGTCGAGGACAGGGGAGATATGGCTACACCTTC. It translates to CASSRGQGRYGYTF.

This rearrangement joins TRBV5-6 to TRBJ2-3; possible D gene TRBD1, 6 bases. The V end lost 2 bases, the J end lost 0 bases, and 10 bases lay between the germline ends. Germline V gives CDR1 SGHDT, CDR2 YYEEEE. The CDR3 consists of 15 residues. The CDR3: CASSFGTTSTDTQYF. The CDR3 bases are TGTGCCAGCAGCTTTGGGACAACTAGCACAGATACGCAGTATTTT.

Concerning this clone: Other DNA sequences in this specimen translate into the identical CDR3. This chain uses TRBV18 with TRBJ2-5; maybe TRBD2 (5 bases). V gave up 6 bases and J gave up 4 bases, with 9 bases separating them. Per germline, CDR1 KGHSH and CDR2 LQKENI. The CDR3 length is 12 residues. Here the CDR3 DNA reads TGTGCCAGCTCTACCGGACTAGAGACCCAGTACTTC. Translation gives CASSTGLETQYF.

This rearrangement joins TRBV7-9 to TRBJ2-2; TRBD1 matches 9 bases. Germline CDR1 reads SEHNR; CDR2 reads FQNEAQ (reference sequence). The CDR3 has 16 residues. V dropped 5 bases and J dropped 3; count of bases not matched to a gene: 7. The CDR3 loop is CASSRPGTGYTGELFF. Written as DNA, the CDR3 is TGTGCCAGCAGCAGACCCGGGACAGGGTACACCGGGGAGCTGTTTTTT.

DNA for the CDR3: TGTGCCAGCAGTTTATTGACAGCCATCTTAGGCACTGAAGCTTTCTTT. Encoded protein: CASSLLTAILGTEAFF. The chain employs TRBV28 and TRBJ1-1, with D perhaps TRBD1 (5 bases). The length of the CDR3 is 16 residues. Germline V gives CDR1 MDHEN, CDR2 SYDVKM. Trimming left V 1 base short and J 4 bases short, with 16 bases between.

The genes are TRBV6-5 and TRBJ1-2; 10 bases line up with TRBD1. The CDR3 length is 16 residues. Losses at the gene ends were 4 bases for V and 5 bases for J; bases not matched to a gene: 10. From germline, CDR1 is MNHEY and CDR2 SVGAGI. The CDR3 DNA sequence: TGTGCCAGCAGTTTGCTGGGGACAGGGGTAGGATATGGCTACACCTTC. Translation gives CASSLLGTGVGYGYTF.

J is TRBJ2-5 and V is TRBV29-1, with D perhaps TRBD1 (7 bases). The assigned J gene may be wrong: the sequence end matches TRBJ2-7 better. Germline V gives CDR1 SQVTM, CDR2 ANQGSEA. CDR3 length: 13 amino acids. The CDR3 DNA follows: TGCAGCGTTCCCGGGCAGGGGGGATACGAGCAGTACTTC. It translates to CSVPGQGGYEQYF.

The chain has TRBV30 and TRBJ1-3; D call uncertain. Trimming stripped 5 bases from V and 0 bases from J, with 11 bases between. Germline assignment: CDR1 GTSNPN and CDR2 SVGIG (reference sequence). The CDR3 is 14 amino acids. The chain's CDR3 is CAWSEISSGNTIYF. CDR3 in DNA: TGTGCCTGGTCTGAGATCTCCTCTGGAAACACCATATATTTT.

J is TRBJ1-4 and V is TRBV28; possibly TRBD1 for D (5 bases). Trimming stripped 7 bases from V and 1 base from J, with 10 bases between. This CDR3 has 14 residues. Germline CDR1 and CDR2: MDHEN and SYDVKM. CDR3 bases: TGTGCCAGCACCCCGGGGGGAACTAATGAAAAACTGTTTTTT. Its protein product is CASTPGGTNEKLFF.

V gene TRBV5-1 combines with J gene TRBJ2-7; 11 nucleotides align to TRBD2. V was pared by 4 bases and J by 6 bases, with 6 bases of the junction left unmatched. The germline V gene has CDR1 SGHRS and CDR2 YFSETQ. The length of the CDR3 is 14 residues. CDR3 region: CASSTSGGSTEQYF. CDR3 nucleotides: TGCGCCAGCAGCACTAGCGGGGGATCTACCGAGCAGTACTTC. The whole variable domain, remainder taken from reference TRBV5-1 and TRBJ2-7, is KAGVTQTPRYLIKTRGQQVTLSCSPISGHRSVSWYQQTPGQGLQFLFEYFSETQRNKGNFPGRFSGRQFSNSRSEMNVSTLELGDSALYLCASSTSGGSTEQYFGPGTRLTVT.

V gene TRBV5-6 combines with J gene TRBJ1-1; tentatively, D is TRBD1 (5 bases). Germline CDR1 SGHDT, CDR2 YYEEEE. Trimming cost V 5 bases and J 1 base, with 6 bases left between them. This CDR3 contains 12 residues. The CDR3 coding sequence is TGTGCCAGCAGGGGGCCGAACACTGAAGCTTTCTTT. Its translation: CASRGPNTEAFF.

V is TRBV25-1 and J is TRBJ2-5; TRBD2 might be the D (6 bases). The J call may be in error: the DNA end matches TRBJ2-7 better. CDR1 and CDR2 (germline): MGHDK, SYGVNS. The CDR3 has 15 amino acids. CDR3: CASSEEWDSVYEQYF. The DNA for the CDR3 is TGTGCCAGCAGTGAGGAGTGGGACTCCGTCTACGAGCAGTACTTC.

The chain links TRBV19 to TRBJ2-3; D ambiguous. Trimming shortened V by 4 bases and J by 0 bases, and 8 bases separated the two germline ends. Germline CDR1 is LNHDA and CDR2 is SQIVND (reference sequence). This CDR3 region has 14 residues. CDR3 sequence reads: CASSTTASTDTQYF. CDR3 DNA sequence: TGTGCCAGTAGTACCACAGCAAGCACAGATACGCAGTATTTT.